The clone carrying this TCR beta chain appeared a few times. Its antigen remains unknown. Here immunoSEQ multiplex PCR was the method, and the copy in TCRdb shows in-frame clones only, minus some. The sample shows over a million clones, about three quarters of them seen only once. The sample comes from a study of shared clonotypes between healthy human individuals. The study's findings and limits: Blood alone was sampled, and tissue repertoires likely differ.

CDR3 size: 15 residues. Germline values: CDR1 SGHVS, CDR2 FQNEAQ. The germline V and J ends were trimmed by 3 bases and 2 bases, with 13 bases remaining between them. The material sequenced was memory CD4+ T cells sorted from blood. Subset: CD45RA-negative fraction. This TCR was recovered from a man aged 18-30 years in good health. The chain combines TRBV7-8 with TRBJ1-2; D is uncertain. This chain's CDR3 is CASSLGTSGNYGYTF. The CDR3 bases are TGTGCCAGCAGCTTGGGAACCTCGGGAAACTATGGCTACACCTTC.